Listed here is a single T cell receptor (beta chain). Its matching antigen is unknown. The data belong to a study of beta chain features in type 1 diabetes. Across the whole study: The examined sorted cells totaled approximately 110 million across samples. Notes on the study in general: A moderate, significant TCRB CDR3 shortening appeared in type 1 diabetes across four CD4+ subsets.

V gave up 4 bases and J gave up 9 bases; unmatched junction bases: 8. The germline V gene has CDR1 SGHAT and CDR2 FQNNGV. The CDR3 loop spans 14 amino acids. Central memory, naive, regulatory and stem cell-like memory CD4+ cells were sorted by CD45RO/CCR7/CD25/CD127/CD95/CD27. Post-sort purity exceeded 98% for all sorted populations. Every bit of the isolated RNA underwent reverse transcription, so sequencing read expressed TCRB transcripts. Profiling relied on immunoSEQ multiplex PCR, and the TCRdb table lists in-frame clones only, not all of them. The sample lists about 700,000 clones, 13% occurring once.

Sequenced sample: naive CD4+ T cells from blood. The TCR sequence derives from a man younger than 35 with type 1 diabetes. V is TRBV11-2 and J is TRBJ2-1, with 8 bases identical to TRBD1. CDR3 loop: CASSWAGQASEQFF. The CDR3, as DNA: TGTGCCAGCAGCTGGGCGGGACAGGCAAGTGAGCAGTTCTTC.